The 15 T cell receptor beta chains presented below share a single source sample, sequenced in a study of blood T cell repertoires in COVID-19 (dated by TCRdb to the early 2020s). The method behind the library was the immunoSEQ multiplex PCR assay. TCRdb limited this immuneACCESS table to in-frame rearrangements with V and J called. A share of clones is missing; checked studies link under half to unresolved V genes, and the rest is unexplained. The sample contains 250,000 to 300,000 clones, 70% to 90% of them found a single time. Around 12% of the sample comes from the top ten. Sequencing was carried out using peripheral blood. The receptors come from a woman between 65 and 79 years old with COVID-19, enrolled during active disease.

The chain has TRBV21-1 and TRBJ2-5; the table's D gene call, TRBD1, was not cross checked with the DNA. TRBV21-1 is termed a pseudogene. There are 17 residues in the CDR3. CDR3 loop: CASNAPGQGISKETQYF. The CDR3 nucleotides read TGTGCCAGCAACGCTCCGGGACAGGGGATAAGCAAAGAGACCCAGTACTTC.

This sequence joins TRBV10-3 and TRBJ2-3, with TRBD2 matching 10 bases. The CDR3 length is 12 residues. V gave up 10 bases and J gave up 5 bases; unmatched junction bases: 3. Germline CDR1 is ENHRY and CDR2 is SYGVKD. Here the CDR3 reads CATSGGRDTQYF. CDR3 DNA: TGTGCCACTAGCGGGGGCCGAGATACGCAGTATTTT.

This clone came up once. The chain has TRBV28 and TRBJ1-5; D unresolved. V shed 3 bases and J shed 6 bases, with 3 bases lying between them. Germline V gene lookup returns CDR1 MDHEN and CDR2 SYDVKM. The CDR3 consists of 11 residues. Here the CDR3 DNA reads TGTGCCAGCAGTTTCTCTCAGCCCCAGCATTTT. Translated: CASSFSQPQHF.

The V call is TRBV4-1, the J call TRBJ2-5, with a possible D match to TRBD2 (7 bases). Germline V gene data show CDR1 as MGHRA and CDR2 as YSYEKL. V lost 4 bases, J lost 1 base, and 16 bases lay in between. The CDR3 spans 16 residues. CDR3 sequence: CASSLPSGGTQETQYF. The CDR3 bases are TGCGCCAGCAGCCTCCCCTCGGGGGGCACCCAAGAGACCCAGTACTTC.

The rearrangement uses TRBV2 and TRBJ1-4; 10 bases agree with TRBD1. J lost 8 bases, V lost 0 bases, and 6 bases had no gene match. The CDR3 is 16 residues long. Germline V gene sequence: CDR1 SNHLY, CDR2 FYNNEI. CDR3 nucleotides: TGTGCCAGCAGTGAAGCTGGGACAGGGGAGGAGGAAAAACTGTTTTTT. As protein: CASSEAGTGEEEKLFF.

This chain links TRBV5-1 with TRBJ2-5; D uncertain. CDR1 and CDR2 (germline): SGHRS, YFSETQ. Trimming took 0 bases from V and 5 from J, leaving 5 bases between them. The CDR3 is 12 amino acids. DNA for the CDR3: TGCGCCAGCAGCTTGGTAATGGAGACCCAGTACTTC. Translating it yields CASSLVMETQYF.

The chain joins TRBV14 to TRBJ1-1, with D hard to call. Looked up from germline, CDR1 is SGHDN and CDR2 is FVKESK. The CDR3 is 13 amino acids. Trimming removed 4 bases at V and 0 bases at J, with 6 bases between. The CDR3 loop is CASSLSVNTEAFF. The CDR3 DNA reads TGTGCCAGCAGCCTATCGGTGAACACTGAAGCTTTCTTT.

CDR3 loop: CSVEMGGRYGYTF. The CDR3, as DNA: TGCAGCGTTGAAATGGGGGGGCGGTATGGCTACACCTTC. The chain has TRBV29-1 and TRBJ1-2; D possibly corresponds to TRBD1 (6 bases). Germline lookup yields CDR1 SQVTM and CDR2 ANQGSEA. V was trimmed by 2 bases and J by 5 bases, leaving 12 bases between them. This CDR3 is 13 amino acids long.

This chain joins TRBV5-6 and TRBJ2-5; 7 nucleotides line up with TRBD1. The CDR3 runs to 13 residues. V dropped 2 bases and J dropped 3; count of bases not matched to a gene: 1. Germline V gene lookup returns CDR1 SGHDT and CDR2 YYEEEE. CDR3 region: CASSFTGEETQYF. For the CDR3, the DNA is TGTGCCAGCAGCTTTACAGGGGAAGAGACCCAGTACTTC.

The genes are TRBV18 and TRBJ1-4; no definite D call. Germline V CDR1 and CDR2: KGHSH, LQKENI. This CDR3 comprises 15 residues. The V end lost 6 bases, the J end lost 10 bases, and 21 bases lay between the germline ends. The DNA for the CDR3 is TGTGCCAGCTCTCGAAGAGGGTCCCTAGTAGGAAAACTGTTTTTT. Amino acids: CASSRRGSLVGKLFF.

The J gene is TRBJ2-4, the V gene TRBV6-5; the D gene is possibly TRBD2 (6 bases). Trimming removed 6 bases at V and 0 bases at J, with 12 bases between. Germline V gene sequence: CDR1 MNHEY, CDR2 SVGAGI. There are 15 residues in the CDR3. The CDR3, as DNA: TGTGCCAGCAGAGGCGGGGACTTAGCCAAAAACATTCAGTACTTC. Translating gives CASRGGDLAKNIQYF.

CDR3 in DNA: TGTGCCAGCAGCCAAGCGATAGCGGGGGGGCCAGATACGCAGTATTTT. The encoded protein is CASSQAIAGGPDTQYF. The chain uses TRBV3-1 (or the pseudogene TRBV3-2) and TRBJ2-3; 11 positions agree with TRBD2. This CDR3 comprises 16 residues. With 1 base clipped from V and 4 bases from J, the junction kept 4 bases outside the gene matches. Germline V gives CDR1 LGHDT, CDR2 YNNKEL (reference sequence).

The V call is TRBV7-2, the J call TRBJ2-7; 8 bases line up with TRBD1. There are 15 residues in the CDR3. Germline V CDR1 and CDR2: SGHTA, FQGNSA. The V and J ends lost 2 bases and 3 bases, in that order; junction bases with no gene match: 6. CDR3 in amino acids: CASSLQGALVYEQYF. DNA for the CDR3: TGTGCCAGCAGCTTACAGGGGGCGCTGGTCTACGAGCAGTACTTC.

The V call is TRBV7-9, the J call TRBJ1-2, with TRBD1 identical over 9 bases. The CDR3 runs 16 residues. Germline V gene sequence: CDR1 SEHNR, CDR2 FQNEAQ (reference sequence). J lost 8 bases, V lost 2 bases, and 12 bases had no gene match. The CDR3 DNA reads TGTGCCAGCAGCTTAAGCCCGGGACAGGGCGGACAAGGCTACACCTTC. Amino acid sequence: CASSLSPGQGGQGYTF.

As to this clone: Other DNA variants within this sample encode the same CDR3. V usage is TRBV5-1 and J usage is TRBJ1-1; D gene uncertain. The CDR3 totals 12 residues. Trimming removed 2 bases at V and 5 bases at J, with 7 bases between. Germline-derived CDR1 and CDR2 are SGHRS and YFSETQ. The CDR3 region is CASSFGETEAFF. The CDR3 region has the DNA TGCGCCAGCAGCTTCGGGGAAACTGAAGCTTTCTTT. Full variable domain (outside the CDR3, taken from reference TRBV5-1 and TRBJ1-1): KAGVTQTPRYLIKTRGQQVTLSCSPISGHRSVSWYQQTPGQGLQFLFEYFSETQRNKGNFPGRFSGRQFSNSRSEMNVSTLELGDSALYLCASSFGETEAFFGQGTRLTVV.